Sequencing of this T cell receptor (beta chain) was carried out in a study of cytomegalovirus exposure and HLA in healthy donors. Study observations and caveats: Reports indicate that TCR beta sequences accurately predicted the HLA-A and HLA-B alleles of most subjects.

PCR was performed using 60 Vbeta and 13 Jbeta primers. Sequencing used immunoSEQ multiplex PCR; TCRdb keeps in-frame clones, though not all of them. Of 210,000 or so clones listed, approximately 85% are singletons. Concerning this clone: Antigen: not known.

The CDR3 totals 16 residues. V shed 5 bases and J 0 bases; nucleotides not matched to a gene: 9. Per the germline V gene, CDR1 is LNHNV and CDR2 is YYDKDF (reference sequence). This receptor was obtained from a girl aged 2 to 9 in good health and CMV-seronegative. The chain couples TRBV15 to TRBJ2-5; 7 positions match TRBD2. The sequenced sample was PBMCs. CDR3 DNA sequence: TGTGCCACCAGCGCAGGAGCAGCGGGGTACCAAGAGACCCAGTACTTC. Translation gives CATSAGAAGYQETQYF.